These 32 T cell receptor beta chains were all obtained from the same sample, sequenced in a study of blood T cell repertoires in COVID-19. Libraries were prepared by immunoSEQ multiplex PCR; TCRdb keeps only in-frame clonotypes and omits some of them. The sample yields 50,000 to 70,000 clones, about 87% seen once. The source material was peripheral blood. These receptors came from a man aged 60 to 75 with active or convalescent COVID-19.

V and J are TRBV25-1 and TRBJ1-4; D gene uncertain. Germline V gene data show CDR1 as MGHDK and CDR2 as SYGVNS. V lost 8 bases and J 5 bases, leaving 9 bases between the germline ends. This CDR3 region has 12 residues. The CDR3 reads CASRSKNEKLFF. In DNA form, the CDR3 reads TGTGCCAGCCGGAGTAAAAATGAAAAACTGTTTTTT.

The J gene is TRBJ2-7, the V gene TRBV11-1, with a possible D match to TRBD1 (8 bases). V lost 5 bases and J lost 5, with 19 bases in between. The V gene's germline CDR1 is SGHAT and CDR2 FQDESV (reference sequence). There are 15 residues in the CDR3. The DNA of the CDR3 is TGTGCCAGCAGCGCCAGGGGGGGGACAGGAAACGAGCAGTACTTC. Its protein product is CASSARGGTGNEQYF.

The chain carries TRBV2 and TRBJ2-1; 13 positions agree with TRBD2. J gave up 6 bases and V 5 bases, and 4 bases lay outside the gene matches. This CDR3 is 15 amino acids long. Germline loops: CDR1 SNHLY, CDR2 FYNNEI. The CDR3 loop reads CASSRTSGSINEQFF. CDR3 sequence (DNA): TGTGCCAGCAGTAGGACTAGCGGGAGTATCAATGAGCAGTTCTTC. Full variable domain (outside the CDR3, taken from reference TRBV2 and TRBJ2-1): EPEVTQTPSHQVTQMGQEVILRCVPISNHLYFYWYRQILGQKVEFLVSFYNNEISEKSEIFDDQFSVERPDGSNFTLKIRSTKLEDSAMYFCASSRTSGSINEQFFGPGTRLTVL.

The chain has TRBV10-3 and TRBJ1-3; 7 positions agree with TRBD1. The CDR3 is 17 residues long. Germline V CDR1 and CDR2: ENHRY, SYGVKD. The V and J ends lost 4 bases and 0 bases, in that order; junction bases with no gene match: 9. The CDR3 here is CAISGQGVTSSGNTIYF. In DNA form, the CDR3 reads TGTGCCATCAGTGGACAGGGCGTGACAAGCTCTGGAAACACCATATATTTT.

The rearrangement joins TRBV6-5 to TRBJ2-7; no definite D call. In germline, CDR1 is MNHEY, CDR2 SVGAGI. Trimming cost V 6 bases and J 5 bases, with 14 bases left between them. The CDR3 covers 13 residues. The CDR3 is CASSPRSRDEQYF. The CDR3 DNA reads as TGTGCCAGCAGCCCGCGCTCCCGGGACGAGCAGTACTTC.

V is TRBV24-1 and J is TRBJ1-4, with D uncertain. The CDR3 runs 16 residues. Germline CDR1 is KGHDR and CDR2 is SFDVKD. V lost 5 bases, J lost 0 bases, and 12 bases lay in between. Here the CDR3 reads CATSGNGATTNEKLFF. CDR3 DNA: TGTGCCACCAGTGGAAATGGAGCAACAACTAATGAAAAACTGTTTTTT.

The rearrangement uses TRBV29-1 and TRBJ1-1; D gene ambiguous. The CDR3 sequence is 14 residues long. The germline gives CDR1 SQVTM, CDR2 ANQGSEA. V shed 5 bases and J shed 4 bases, with 17 bases lying between them. CDR3 region: CSVIGVGYSTEAFF. The CDR3 DNA reads TGCAGCGTTATAGGAGTCGGGTATAGCACTGAAGCTTTCTTT.

V is TRBV6-5 and J is TRBJ1-1; 8 bases align to TRBD1. The CDR3 consists of 14 residues. Germline V lookup: CDR1 MNHEY, CDR2 SVGAGI. Unmatched junction bases numbered 8, after V lost 6 bases and J lost 5 bases. CDR3 coding DNA: TGTGCCAGCAGCTGGGGCAGGGGGCGAACTGAAGCTTTCTTT. This encodes CASSWGRGRTEAFF.

The rearrangement joins TRBV6-6 to TRBJ2-5; TRBD1 matches at 9 bases. CDR1 is MNHNY and CDR2 is SVGAGI in the germline V gene (reference sequence). CDR3 length equals 15 residues. With 2 bases clipped from V and 5 bases from J, the junction kept 6 bases outside the gene matches. The CDR3 DNA reads TGTGCCAGCAGTTACCCGGGACAGGGAGGGGAGACCCAGTACTTC. It specifies CASSYPGQGGETQYF.

This clone was seen a single time. The genes are TRBV2 and TRBJ2-5, with 9 bases lining up with TRBD2. With V trimmed by 8 bases and J by 4 bases, 11 bases remained unmatched. Germline CDR1 and CDR2: SNHLY and FYNNEI. The CDR3 extends over 15 amino acids. CDR3 nucleotide sequence: TGTGCCAGCCGAAAGGGGCGGGAGGGCCTAGAGACCCAGTACTTC. Protein: CASRKGREGLETQYF.

The gene calls are TRBV5-1 and TRBJ2-1, with D maybe TRBD1 (6 bases). The CDR3 consists of 13 residues. V was trimmed by 4 bases and J by 7 bases, leaving 12 bases between them. The germline V gene has CDR1 SGHRS and CDR2 YFSETQ. The CDR3 DNA reads TGCGCCAGCAGCGCCAACAGGGAAAATGAGCAGTTCTTC. Amino acid sequence: CASSANRENEQFF.

This clone has a handful of counts. This chain uses TRBV10-3 with TRBJ2-3; TRBD2 might be the D (6 bases). CDR3 size: 16 residues. CDR1 and CDR2 from the germline V gene are ENHRY and SYGVKD. V gave up 4 bases and J gave up 11 bases, with 25 bases separating them. The CDR3 DNA reads as TGTGCCATCAGTGGAGCGAGCGGGCCGCGGAATGGTTGGCAGTATTTT. Amino acid sequence: CAISGASGPRNGWQYF.

The gene calls are TRBV27 and TRBJ1-4; TRBD1 agrees at 9 bases. CDR3 size: 16 residues. Germline CDR1 MNHEY, CDR2 SMNVEV (reference sequence). V was clipped by 4 bases and J by 4 bases; unmatched bases: 7. CDR3 amino acids: CASSSLGTGYNEKLFF. The CDR3 DNA is TGTGCCAGCAGTTCCCTTGGGACAGGGTATAATGAAAAACTGTTTTTT.

This clone appeared once. This chain uses TRBV28 with TRBJ2-3; 14 positions agree with TRBD2. Per germline, CDR1 MDHEN and CDR2 SYDVKM. There are 17 residues in the CDR3. V lost 4 bases and J lost 5; bases outside the gene matches: 8. CDR3 residues: CASSSIGLAGGEDTQYF. The CDR3 DNA reads as TGTGCCAGCAGTTCCATTGGACTAGCGGGGGGTGAAGATACGCAGTATTTT.

The chain joins TRBV24-1 to TRBJ2-3; the D gene is possibly TRBD1 (5 bases). This CDR3 contains 13 residues. Trimming took off 5 bases at V and 5 bases at J, with 10 bases between the two ends. Germline CDR1 is KGHDR and CDR2 is SFDVKD. The CDR3 coding sequence is TGTGCCACCAGTGGGCAGGGTCTAGATACGCAGTATTTT. It yields the protein CATSGQGLDTQYF.

The chain employs TRBV5-1 and TRBJ2-3, with 8 positions matching TRBD2. The CDR3 extends over 17 amino acids. CDR1 is SGHRS, CDR2 YFSETQ, per germline. Unmatched junction bases numbered 8, after V lost 0 bases and J lost 2 bases. CDR3 coding DNA: TGCGCCAGCAGCTTGGCCCTCCGGGGGGGAGTCACAGATACGCAGTATTTT. This gives the protein CASSLALRGGVTDTQYF.

V is TRBV10-2 and J is TRBJ2-5, with D perhaps TRBD1 (6 bases). V dropped 11 bases and J dropped 4 bases, with 17 bases sitting between them. The CDR3 loop spans 13 amino acids. From germline, CDR1 is WSHSY and CDR2 SAAADI. For the CDR3, the DNA is TGCGCCTGCTTTGGGGGCCAGGGAGAGACCCAGTACTTC. Encoded protein: CACFGGQGETQYF.

This chain connects TRBV24-1 to TRBJ2-3; TRBD2 aligns across 9 bases. Unmatched junction bases numbered 6, after V lost 1 base and J lost 2 bases. Germline CDR1 KGHDR, CDR2 SFDVKD. This CDR3 is built from 17 residues. This CDR3 reads CATSDFTAGGVTDTQYF. The CDR3 region has the DNA TGTGCCACCAGTGATTTTACCGCGGGGGGGGTCACAGATACGCAGTATTTT.

V gene TRBV5-1 combines with J gene TRBJ1-1, with D perhaps matching TRBD1 (6 bases). Per the germline V gene, CDR1 is SGHRS and CDR2 is YFSETQ. Trimming took off 3 bases at V and 4 bases at J, with 13 bases between the two ends. The CDR3 runs 14 residues. The CDR3 DNA follows: TGCGCCAGCAGCTCTCTACAGGGTCGCACTGAAGCTTTCTTT. Translation: CASSSLQGRTEAFF.

V and J are TRBV6-5 and TRBJ2-2; TRBD2 matches 7 bases. There are 16 residues in the CDR3. Germline V gene lookup returns CDR1 MNHEY and CDR2 SVGAGI. The trim removed 0 bases at V and 5 bases at J, leaving 6 bases unmatched. CDR3 DNA: TGTGCCAGCAGTTACTCGGCGGGGGAAGGTACCGGGGAGCTGTTTTTT. Translating gives CASSYSAGEGTGELFF.

V usage is TRBV28 and J usage is TRBJ1-1, with TRBD1 matching over 7 bases. The germline V gene encodes CDR1 MDHEN and CDR2 SYDVKM. The CDR3 length is 16 residues. Trimming took 5 bases from V and 5 from J; bases not matched to a gene: 14. The CDR3 DNA is TGTGCCAGCAGTCCTACTTTGACAGGGCTGGGGACTGAAGCTTTCTTT. This translates into CASSPTLTGLGTEAFF.

The CDR3 sequence: CASSLGGPPSYEQYF. The CDR3 nucleotides are TGTGCCAGCAGCTTAGGGGGGCCCCCCTCCTACGAGCAGTACTTC. The chain combines TRBV7-2 with TRBJ2-7, with a tentative D call TRBD1 (6 bases). The CDR3 consists of 15 residues. The V and J ends lost 1 base and 0 bases respectively, with 10 bases between them. Germline V CDR1 and CDR2: SGHTA, FQGNSA.

The V gene is TRBV7-8, the J gene TRBJ1-6; TRBD1 might be the D (6 bases). The V end lost 5 bases, the J end lost 5 bases, and 19 bases lay between the germline ends. The germline V gene has CDR1 SGHVS and CDR2 FQNEAQ. The CDR3 loop spans 17 amino acids. The CDR3 DNA sequence: TGTGCCAGCAGCGAAAGGGGGGGGTCTGAAAATAATTCACCCCTCCACTTT. This gives the protein CASSERGGSENNSPLHF.

V gene TRBV7-2 combines with J gene TRBJ2-3; 8 bases fit TRBD1. The V gene end was trimmed by 0 bases and the J gene end by 5 bases; junction bases not matched to a gene: 10. The CDR3 has 17 amino acids. Germline CDR1 reads SGHTA; CDR2 reads FQGNSA. The DNA of the CDR3 is TGTGCCAGCAGCTTAGCCGGGACCGACAGGGGTAAAGATACGCAGTATTTT. It codes for CASSLAGTDRGKDTQYF.

This sequence joins TRBV27 and TRBJ1-1, with D possibly TRBD1 on 6 matching bases. CDR1 is MNHEY, CDR2 SMNVEV, per germline (reference sequence). Trimming took 3 bases from V and 1 from J, leaving 15 bases between them. This CDR3 is 16 amino acids long. The CDR3 loop is CASSLVGGLRNTEAFF. The CDR3 nucleotides are TGTGCCAGCAGTTTGGTCGGGGGGCTAAGGAACACTGAAGCTTTCTTT.

The CDR3 DNA reads as TGTGCCAGCAGTTTAGCGGATGGCACAGATACGCAGTATTTT. Protein product: CASSLADGTDTQYF. The chain carries TRBV28 and TRBJ2-3; no definite D call. Germline lookup yields CDR1 MDHEN and CDR2 SYDVKM. There are 14 residues in the CDR3. Trimming pared 2 bases from V and 1 base from J, leaving 7 bases between.

The genes are TRBV7-2 and TRBJ1-5; D gene ambiguous. The CDR3 is made up of 13 amino acids. V gave up 5 bases and J gave up 4 bases, with 9 bases separating them. Germline CDR1 is SGHTA and CDR2 is FQGNSA. This CDR3 is CASSQNYNQPQHF. In DNA form, the CDR3 reads TGTGCCAGCAGCCAAAACTATAATCAGCCCCAGCATTTT.

The chain joins TRBV6-5 to TRBJ2-1; D may be TRBD2 (7 bases). CDR1 is MNHEY and CDR2 is SVGAGI in the germline V gene. V shed 7 bases and J shed 10 bases, with 20 bases lying between them. The CDR3 length is 14 residues. The CDR3 is CASTTGGGGREQFF. CDR3 nucleotides: TGTGCCAGCACCACGGGGGGCGGGGGTAGGGAGCAGTTCTTC.

A single count supports this clone. The chain joins TRBV5-1 to TRBJ2-2, with TRBD2 as a possible D gene (7 bases). The CDR3 consists of 15 residues. V was clipped by 4 bases and J by 6 bases, with 16 bases between them. Germline-derived CDR1 and CDR2 are SGHRS and YFSETQ. CDR3 in amino acids: CASSEKQGGAGELFF. CDR3 nucleotides: TGCGCCAGCAGCGAAAAACAGGGAGGGGCCGGGGAGCTGTTTTTT.

The genes are TRBV6-6 and TRBJ2-7; D gene unclear. CDR1 and CDR2 (germline): MNHNY, SVGAGI (reference sequence). Trimming pared 0 bases from V and 3 bases from J, leaving 6 bases between. This CDR3 is built from 13 residues. CDR3 sequence: CASSYSTNYEQYF. CDR3 sequence (DNA): TGTGCCAGCAGTTACTCAACTAACTACGAGCAGTACTTC.

The CDR3 loop is CASSYRGSTDTQYF. Here the CDR3 DNA reads TGTGCCAGCAGTTACAGGGGGAGCACAGATACGCAGTATTTT. J is TRBJ2-3 and V is TRBV25-1, with 8 bases lining up with TRBD1. The ends lost 5 bases at V and 0 bases at J; junction bases unmatched: 1. The germline V gene encodes CDR1 MGHDK and CDR2 SYGVNS. This CDR3 is 14 amino acids long.

This clone has a handful of counts. The chain combines TRBV19 with TRBJ1-5; TRBD1 matches at 8 bases. CDR3 length: 17 residues. With V trimmed by 5 bases and J by 1 base, 10 bases remained unmatched. The germline V gene has CDR1 LNHDA and CDR2 SQIVND (reference sequence). The CDR3 nucleotides read TGTGCCAGTAGTGTTTATACAGGGGGTATAAGCAATCAGCCCCAGCATTTT. It codes for CASSVYTGGISNQPQHF.